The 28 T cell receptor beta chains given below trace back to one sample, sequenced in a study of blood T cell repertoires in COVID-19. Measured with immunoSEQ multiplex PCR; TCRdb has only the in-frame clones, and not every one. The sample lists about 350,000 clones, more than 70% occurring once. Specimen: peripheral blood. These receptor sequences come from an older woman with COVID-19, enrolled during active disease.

The CDR3 loop is CASSPDRHYGYTF. CDR3 nucleotides: TGTGCCAGCAGTCCCGACAGACACTATGGCTACACCTTC. The chain carries TRBV5-4 and TRBJ1-2; tentatively, D is TRBD1 (5 bases). V lost 5 bases, J lost 3 bases, and 11 bases lay in between. The CDR3 spans 13 residues. Germline values: CDR1 SGHNT, CDR2 YYREEE (reference sequence).

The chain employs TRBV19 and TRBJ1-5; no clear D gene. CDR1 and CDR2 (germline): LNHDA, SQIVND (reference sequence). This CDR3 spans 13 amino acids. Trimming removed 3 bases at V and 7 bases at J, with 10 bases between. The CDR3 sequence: CASSIGEYQPQHF. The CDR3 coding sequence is TGTGCCAGTAGTATCGGGGAATACCAGCCCCAGCATTTT.

CDR3 DNA: TGCGCCAGCAGCCAAGGGCAGGGTAAACAAGAGACCCAGTACTTC. Encoded protein: CASSQGQGKQETQYF. The rearrangement joins TRBV4-1 to TRBJ2-5, with TRBD1 as a possible D gene (5 bases). CDR1 MGHRA and CDR2 YSYEKL come from the germline V gene. The V gene lost 1 base and the J gene lost 2 bases, with 11 bases spanning the gap. There are 15 residues in the CDR3.

CDR3 residues: CSASLQVYNEQFF. For the CDR3, the DNA is TGCAGTGCTAGTTTACAGGTTTACAATGAGCAGTTCTTC. This sequence joins TRBV20-1 and TRBJ2-1; perhaps TRBD1 as D (5 bases). Trimming shortened V by 3 bases and J by 4 bases, and 10 bases separated the two germline ends. The CDR3 covers 13 residues. Germline CDR1 DFQATT, CDR2 SNEGSKA (reference sequence).

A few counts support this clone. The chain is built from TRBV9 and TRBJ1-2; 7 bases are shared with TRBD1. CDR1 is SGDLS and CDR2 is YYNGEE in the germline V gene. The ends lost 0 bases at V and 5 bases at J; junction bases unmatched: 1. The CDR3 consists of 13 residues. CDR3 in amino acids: CASSVGDRYGYTF. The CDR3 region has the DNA TGTGCCAGCAGCGTAGGGGACAGATATGGCTACACCTTC. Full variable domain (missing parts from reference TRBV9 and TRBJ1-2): DSGVTQTPKHLITATGQRVTLRCSPRSGDLSVYWYQQSLDQGLQFLIQYYNGEERAKGNILERFSAQQFPDLHSELNLSSLELGDSALYFCASSVGDRYGYTFGSGTRLTVV.

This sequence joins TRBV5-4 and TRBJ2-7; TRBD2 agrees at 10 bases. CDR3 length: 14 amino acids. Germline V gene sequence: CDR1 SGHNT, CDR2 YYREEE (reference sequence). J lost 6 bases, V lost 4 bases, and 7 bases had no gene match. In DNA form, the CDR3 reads TGTGCCAGCAGCCCGATGGGACTAGCGACCGAGCAGTACTTC. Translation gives CASSPMGLATEQYF.

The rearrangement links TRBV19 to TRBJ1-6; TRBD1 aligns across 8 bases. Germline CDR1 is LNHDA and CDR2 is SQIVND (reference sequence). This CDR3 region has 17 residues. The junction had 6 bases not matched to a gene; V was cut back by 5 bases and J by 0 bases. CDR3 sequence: CASSARTGSSYNSPLHF. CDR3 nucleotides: TGTGCCAGTAGTGCAAGGACAGGGAGCTCCTATAATTCACCCCTCCACTTT.

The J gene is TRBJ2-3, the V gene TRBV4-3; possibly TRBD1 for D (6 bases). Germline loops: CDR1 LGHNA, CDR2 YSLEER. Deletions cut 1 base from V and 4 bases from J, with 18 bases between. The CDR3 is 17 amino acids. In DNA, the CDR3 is TGCGCCAGCAGCCAAGTGGTCATCCAGGGGCGGTCAGATACGCAGTATTTT. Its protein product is CASSQVVIQGRSDTQYF.

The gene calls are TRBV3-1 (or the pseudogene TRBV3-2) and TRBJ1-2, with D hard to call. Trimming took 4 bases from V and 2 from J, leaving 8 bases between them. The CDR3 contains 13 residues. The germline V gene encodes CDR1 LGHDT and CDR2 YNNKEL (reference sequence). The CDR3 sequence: CASSPTGNYGYTF. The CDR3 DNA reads TGTGCCAGCAGCCCCACCGGGAACTATGGCTACACCTTC.

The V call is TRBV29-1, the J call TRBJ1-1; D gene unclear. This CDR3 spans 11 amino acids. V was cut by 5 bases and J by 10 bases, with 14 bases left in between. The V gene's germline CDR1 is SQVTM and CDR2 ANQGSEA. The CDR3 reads CSVSEGEGAFF. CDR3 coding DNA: TGCAGCGTTTCTGAGGGTGAAGGAGCTTTCTTT. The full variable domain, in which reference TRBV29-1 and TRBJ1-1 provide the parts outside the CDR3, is SAVISQKPSRDICQRGTSLTIQCQVDSQVTMMFWYRQQPGQSLTLIATANQGSEATYESGFVIDKFPISRPNLTFSTLTVSNMSPEDSSIYLCSVSEGEGAFFGQGTRLTVV.

Written as DNA, the CDR3 is TGCGCCAGCAGCGACAGTTTTTCCTACGAGCAGTACTTC. It encodes CASSDSFSYEQYF. The V gene is TRBV5-1, the J gene TRBJ2-7; a possible D gene is TRBD1 (5 bases). Germline-derived CDR1 and CDR2 are SGHRS and YFSETQ. The CDR3 is 13 residues long. The germline V and J ends were trimmed by 4 bases and 1 base, with 9 bases remaining between them.

The DNA of the CDR3 is TGTGCTAGTGGTTTGGTGTCAGGCAAGATAGCTGAAGCTTTCTTT. Protein: CASGLVSGKIAEAFF. The V call is TRBV12-5, the J call TRBJ1-1; the D is unclear. The ends were cut back, 0 bases at V and 6 bases at J, with 14 bases in the middle. Germline values: CDR1 LGHNT, CDR2 FRNRAP. CDR3 length: 15 residues. Full variable domain (outside the CDR3, taken from reference TRBV12-5 and TRBJ1-1): DARVTQTPRHKVTEMGQEVTMRCQPILGHNTVFWYRQTMMQGLELLAYFRNRAPLDDSGMPKDRFSAEMPDATLATLKIQPSEPRDSAVYFCASGLVSGKIAEAFFGQGTRLTVV.

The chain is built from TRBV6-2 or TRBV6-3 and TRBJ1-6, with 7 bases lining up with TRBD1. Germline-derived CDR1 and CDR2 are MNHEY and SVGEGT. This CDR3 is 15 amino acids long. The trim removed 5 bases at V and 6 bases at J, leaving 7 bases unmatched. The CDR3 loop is CASSRGQAGNSPLHF. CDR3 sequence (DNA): TGTGCCAGCAGTAGAGGACAGGCCGGTAATTCACCCCTCCACTTT.

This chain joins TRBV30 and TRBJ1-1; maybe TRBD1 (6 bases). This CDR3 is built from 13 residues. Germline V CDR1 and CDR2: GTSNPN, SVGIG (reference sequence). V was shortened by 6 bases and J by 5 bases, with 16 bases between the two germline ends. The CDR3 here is CACSQGGGTEAFF. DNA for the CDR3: TGTGCCTGCTCACAAGGGGGTGGTACTGAAGCTTTCTTT.

The CDR3 sequence: CASSRNRENTEAFF. CDR3 nucleotide sequence: TGTGCCAGCAGCCGGAACAGGGAGAACACTGAAGCTTTCTTT. This chain joins TRBV7-2 and TRBJ1-1, with a weak D call TRBD1 (6 bases). Germline CDR1 SGHTA, CDR2 FQGNSA. With 5 bases removed from V and 1 base from J, the gap between germline ends came to 11 bases. The CDR3 sequence is 14 residues long.

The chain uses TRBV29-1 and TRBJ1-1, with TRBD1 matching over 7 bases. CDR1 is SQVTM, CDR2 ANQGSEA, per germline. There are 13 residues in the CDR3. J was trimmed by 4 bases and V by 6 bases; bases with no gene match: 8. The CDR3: CSVRGQFSTEAFF. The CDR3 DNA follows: TGCAGCGTACGGGGACAGTTCAGCACTGAAGCTTTCTTT.

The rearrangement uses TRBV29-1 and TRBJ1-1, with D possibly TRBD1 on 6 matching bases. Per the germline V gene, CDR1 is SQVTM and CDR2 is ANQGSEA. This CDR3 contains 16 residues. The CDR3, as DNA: TGCAGTGGTCGGGGGGGCTCGTTTTTAAAGGACACTGAAGCTTTCTTT. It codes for CSGRGGSFLKDTEAFF.

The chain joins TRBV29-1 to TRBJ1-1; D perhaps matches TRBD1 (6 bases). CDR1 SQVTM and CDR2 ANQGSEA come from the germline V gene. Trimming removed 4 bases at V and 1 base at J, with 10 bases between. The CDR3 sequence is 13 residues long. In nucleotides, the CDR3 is TGCAGCGTTGGAGACAGGTGGAACACTGAAGCTTTCTTT. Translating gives CSVGDRWNTEAFF.

The CDR3 region has the DNA TGTGCCAGCAGTCCCGGACAGGCCGGCGAGCAGTACTTC. Protein product: CASSPGQAGEQYF. The J gene is TRBJ2-7, the V gene TRBV27; 7 positions agree with TRBD1. CDR1 is MNHEY, CDR2 SMNVEV, per germline (reference sequence). Trimming at V came to 5 bases and at J to 6 bases, leaving 7 bases not matched to a gene. The length of the CDR3 is 13 residues.

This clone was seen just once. CDR3 sequence (DNA): TGTGCCAGCAGTTTAAAGGGGGCGCTTGGCTACACCTTC. It encodes CASSLKGALGYTF. The V and J genes are TRBV28 and TRBJ1-2, with 7 positions matching TRBD1. The CDR3 extends over 13 amino acids. The junction had 4 bases not matched to a gene; V was cut back by 2 bases and J by 7 bases. The germline gives CDR1 MDHEN, CDR2 SYDVKM.

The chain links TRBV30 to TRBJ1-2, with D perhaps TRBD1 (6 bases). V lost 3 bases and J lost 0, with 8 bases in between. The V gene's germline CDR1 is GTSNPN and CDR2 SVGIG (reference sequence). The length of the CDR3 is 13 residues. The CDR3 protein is CAWRPGANYGYTF. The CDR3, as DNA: TGTGCCTGGAGGCCAGGGGCTAACTATGGCTACACCTTC.

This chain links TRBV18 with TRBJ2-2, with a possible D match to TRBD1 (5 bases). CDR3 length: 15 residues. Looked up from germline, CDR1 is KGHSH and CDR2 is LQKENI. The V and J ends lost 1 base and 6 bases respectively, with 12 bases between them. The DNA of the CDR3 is TGTGCCAGCTCACCACGGGCAGGGCGAGCCGGGGAGCTGTTTTTT. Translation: CASSPRAGRAGELFF.

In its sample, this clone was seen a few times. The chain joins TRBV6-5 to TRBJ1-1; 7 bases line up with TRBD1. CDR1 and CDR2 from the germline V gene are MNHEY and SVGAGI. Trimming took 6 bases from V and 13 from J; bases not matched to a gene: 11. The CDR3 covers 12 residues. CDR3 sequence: CASRTWDRRGFF. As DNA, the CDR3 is TGTGCCAGCAGGACGTGGGACAGACGGGGTTTCTTT.

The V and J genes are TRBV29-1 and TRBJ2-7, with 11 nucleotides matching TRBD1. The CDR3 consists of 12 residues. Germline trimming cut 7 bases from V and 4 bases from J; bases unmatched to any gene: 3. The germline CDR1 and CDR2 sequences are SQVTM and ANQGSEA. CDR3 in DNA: TGCAGCGCGGGACAGGGGGTTTACGAGCAGTACTTC. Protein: CSAGQGVYEQYF.

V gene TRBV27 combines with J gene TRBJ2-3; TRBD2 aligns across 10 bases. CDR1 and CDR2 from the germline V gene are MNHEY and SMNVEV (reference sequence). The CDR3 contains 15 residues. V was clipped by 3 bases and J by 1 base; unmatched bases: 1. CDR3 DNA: TGTGCCAGCAGTTTCACTAGCGGGGGCACAGATACGCAGTATTTT. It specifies CASSFTSGGTDTQYF.

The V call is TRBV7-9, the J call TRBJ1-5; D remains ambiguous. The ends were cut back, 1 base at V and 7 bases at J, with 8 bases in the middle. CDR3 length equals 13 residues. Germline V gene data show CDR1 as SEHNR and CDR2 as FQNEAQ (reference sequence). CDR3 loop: CASSLERFQPQHF. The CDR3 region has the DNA TGTGCCAGCAGCTTAGAACGGTTCCAGCCCCAGCATTTT. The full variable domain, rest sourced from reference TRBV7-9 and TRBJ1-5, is DTGVSQNPRHKITKRGQNVTFRCDPISEHNRLYWYRQTLGQGPEFLTYFQNEAQLEKSRLLSDRFSAERPKGSFSTLEIQRTEQGDSAMYLCASSLERFQPQHFGDGTRLSIL.

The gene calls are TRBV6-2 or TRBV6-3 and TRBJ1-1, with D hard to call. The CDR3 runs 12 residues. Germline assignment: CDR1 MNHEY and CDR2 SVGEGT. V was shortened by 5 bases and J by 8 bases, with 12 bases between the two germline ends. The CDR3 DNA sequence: TGTGCCAGCAGTGTTTCGGAGAGGGAAGCTTTCTTT. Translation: CASSVSEREAFF.

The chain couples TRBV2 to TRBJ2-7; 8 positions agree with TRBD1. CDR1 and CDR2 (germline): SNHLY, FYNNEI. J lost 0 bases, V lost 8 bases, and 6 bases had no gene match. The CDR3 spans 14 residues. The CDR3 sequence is CASETGVYSYEQYF. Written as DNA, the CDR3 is TGTGCCAGCGAGACAGGGGTGTACTCCTACGAGCAGTACTTC. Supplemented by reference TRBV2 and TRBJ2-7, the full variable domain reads EPEVTQTPSHQVTQMGQEVILRCVPISNHLYFYWYRQILGQKVEFLVSFYNNEISEKSEIFDDQFSVERPDGSNFTLKIRSTKLEDSAMYFCASETGVYSYEQYFGPGTRLTVT.